The clone carrying this TCR beta chain appeared many times. The CDR3 length is 15 residues. The germline CDR1 and CDR2 sequences are MDHEN and SYDVKM. V was cut by 6 bases and J by 7 bases, with 18 bases left in between. What the library attached to individual cDNA molecules were unique molecular identifiers. In the original workflow: Samples held a median of approximately 94,000 TCRs, range about 23,224–690,600. Each CDR3 protein is one row after TCRdb ran MiXCR on the RACE reads. TCRdb assigned the V and J calls; the authors' analysis was not used. Of roughly 380,000 distinct CDR3 sequences listed, about 4.4% were seen once; the top ten hold 2% to 2.5%. Regarding time point: patch test 1, 2 weeks after DPC sensitization. As to treatment: therapeutic diphenylcyclopropenone sensitization with weekly scalp DPC. Blood sampling occurred before each patch-test application. Whole blood, unfractionated, served as the material for total RNA extraction.

This record comes from a study of human T cells and chemical hapten exposure. The chain has TRBV28 and TRBJ2-2; maybe TRBD1 (6 bases). Sequencing was performed on whole blood, taken in connection with sensitization to the hapten diphenylcyclopropenone (DPC). This TCR derives from a woman between 45 and 60 years old with alopecia areata. Some clones in this sample may be carry-over from other donors' samples. The CDR3 loop reads CASRTPTGRFGELFF. The CDR3, as DNA: TGTGCCAGCAGGACACCGACAGGCCGATTCGGGGAGCTGTTTTTT.